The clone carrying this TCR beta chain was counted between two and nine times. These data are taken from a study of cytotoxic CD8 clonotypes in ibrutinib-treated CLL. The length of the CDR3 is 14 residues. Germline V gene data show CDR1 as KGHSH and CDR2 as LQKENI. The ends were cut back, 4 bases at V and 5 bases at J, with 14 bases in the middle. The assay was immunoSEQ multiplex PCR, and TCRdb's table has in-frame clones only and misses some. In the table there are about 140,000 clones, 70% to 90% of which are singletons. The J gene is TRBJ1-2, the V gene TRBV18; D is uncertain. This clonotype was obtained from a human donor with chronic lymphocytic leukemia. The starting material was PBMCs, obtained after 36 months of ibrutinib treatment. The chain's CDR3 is CASSLMNGRYGYTF. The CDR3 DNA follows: TGTGCCAGCTCACTAATGAATGGGAGGTATGGCTACACCTTC.